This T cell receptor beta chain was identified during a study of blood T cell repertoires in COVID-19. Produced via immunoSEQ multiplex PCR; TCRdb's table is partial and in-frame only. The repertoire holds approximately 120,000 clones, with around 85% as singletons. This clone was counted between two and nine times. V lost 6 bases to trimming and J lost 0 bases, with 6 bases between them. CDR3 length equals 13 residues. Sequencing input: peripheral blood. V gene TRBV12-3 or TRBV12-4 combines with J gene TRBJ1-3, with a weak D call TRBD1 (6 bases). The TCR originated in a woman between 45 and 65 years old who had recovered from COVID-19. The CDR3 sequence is CASRDSSGNTIYF. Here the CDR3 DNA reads TGTGCCAGCAGGGACAGCTCTGGAAACACCATATATTTT.